Sequencing of this T cell receptor (beta chain) was carried out in a study of OX40 agonist ivuxolimab in advanced cancers. Trimming cost V 5 bases and J 0 bases; bases outside gene matches: 16. This CDR3 spans 19 amino acids. Germline CDR1 reads MNHEY; CDR2 reads SMNVEV (reference sequence). Assay: immunoSEQ multiplex PCR; the TCRdb copy retains only in-frame clones and omits some. The repertoire holds about 72,000 clones, with roughly 87% as singletons. The chain carries TRBV27 and TRBJ1-5; 7 bases match TRBD1. This material consisted of CD4+ or CD8+ T cells sorted from blood, taken in a trial of the OX40 agonist ivuxolimab. This receptor was taken from an adult with an advanced solid tumor such as melanoma, head and neck, liver or kidney cancer. The CDR3 region is CASSPQGVLDKTSNQPQHF. The DNA for the CDR3 is TGTGCCAGCAGTCCTCAGGGGGTCCTTGACAAGACTAGCAATCAGCCCCAGCATTTT.